This T cell receptor beta chain was retrieved from a study of shared clonotypes between healthy human individuals. Comment on this clone: What it binds is not known. In the same sample, other DNA sequences code for this CDR3.

Recent vaccinations or acute infections were absent in the healthy HIV-negative adult donors. Produced via immunoSEQ multiplex PCR; TCRdb's table is partial and in-frame only. The sample holds approximately 2,300,000 clones, just under 95% seen once. The CDR3 loop spans 13 amino acids. V shed 4 bases and J shed 1 base, with 8 bases lying between them. From germline, CDR1 is SGDLS and CDR2 YYNGEE. The study's findings and limits: Generation probabilities of non-shared clonotypes were lower (relative to those shared by all four donors).

The origin of this receptor is a man between 18 and 35 years old in good health. Some clones in this sample may be carry-over from other donors' samples. The rearrangement joins TRBV9 to TRBJ2-5, with D perhaps TRBD2 (6 bases). The sequenced sample was naive CD4+ T cells from PBMCs. The sample's subset: CD45RA+ positively selected. CDR3 nucleotide sequence: TGTGCCAGCAGCAGGCGGGGCCAAGAGACCCAGTACTTC. Protein: CASSRRGQETQYF.